The following is a T cell receptor beta chain sequence with its context. Its target is not known. The data stem from a study of T cell responses to AZD1222 COVID-19 vaccine. Study at large: Second-dose groups at about 4 or about 12 weeks were pooled. Study-wide results and caveats: Dominant CD4 TCR responses targeted spike regions 160-218 and 743-854.

The protocol was immunoSEQ multiplex PCR, while the TCRdb copy is restricted to in-frame clones and leaves out a portion. Here the sample spans some 170,000 clones, 85% to 95% being singletons. The sequencing here drew on peripheral blood, taken on day 0 of AZD1222 vaccination. The source of this sequence is an adult in good health.

Here the CDR3 DNA reads TGTGCCAGCAGCTCTGGACTTACCGCGAACACCGGGGAGCTGTTTTTT. As protein: CASSSGLTANTGELFF. The chain joins TRBV9 to TRBJ2-2; weak D call: TRBD2 (5 bases). The germline gives CDR1 SGDLS, CDR2 YYNGEE. The ends were cut back, 4 bases at V and 0 bases at J, with 13 bases in the middle. The CDR3 consists of 16 residues.